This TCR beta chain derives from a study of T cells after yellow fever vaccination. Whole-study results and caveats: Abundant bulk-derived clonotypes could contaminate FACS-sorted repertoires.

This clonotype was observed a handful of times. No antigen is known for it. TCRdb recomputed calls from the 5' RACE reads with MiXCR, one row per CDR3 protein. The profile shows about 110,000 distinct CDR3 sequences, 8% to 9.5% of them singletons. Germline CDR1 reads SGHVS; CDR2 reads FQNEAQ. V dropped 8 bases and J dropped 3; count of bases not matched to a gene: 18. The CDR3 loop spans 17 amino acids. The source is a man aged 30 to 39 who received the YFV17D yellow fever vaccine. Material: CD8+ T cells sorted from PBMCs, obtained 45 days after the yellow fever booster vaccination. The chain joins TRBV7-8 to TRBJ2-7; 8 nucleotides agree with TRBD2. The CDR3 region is CASSEQGGSGMFYEQYF. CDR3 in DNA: TGTGCCAGCTCCGAGCAGGGTGGTAGCGGGATGTTCTACGAGCAGTACTTC.